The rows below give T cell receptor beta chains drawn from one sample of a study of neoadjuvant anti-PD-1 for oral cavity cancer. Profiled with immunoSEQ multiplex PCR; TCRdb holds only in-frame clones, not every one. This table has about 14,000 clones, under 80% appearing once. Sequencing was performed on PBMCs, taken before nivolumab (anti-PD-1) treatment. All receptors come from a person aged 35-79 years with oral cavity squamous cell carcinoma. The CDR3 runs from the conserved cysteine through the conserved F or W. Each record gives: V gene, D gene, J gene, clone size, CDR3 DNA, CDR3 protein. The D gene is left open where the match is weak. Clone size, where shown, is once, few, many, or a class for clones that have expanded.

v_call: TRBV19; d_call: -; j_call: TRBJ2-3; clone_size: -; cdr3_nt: TGTGCCAGTACCCGGGCCCACACAGATACGCAGTATTTT; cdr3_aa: CASTRAHTDTQYF
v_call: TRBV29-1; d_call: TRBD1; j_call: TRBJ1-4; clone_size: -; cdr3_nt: TGCAGCGTTCGGACAGGGCTTAATGAAAAACTGTTTTTT; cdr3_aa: CSVRTGLNEKLFF
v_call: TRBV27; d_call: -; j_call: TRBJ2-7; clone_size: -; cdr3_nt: TGTGCCAGCAGTCCTGGATCAGGGAGGCCCTTTGGCGAGCAGTACTTC; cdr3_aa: CASSPGSGRPFGEQYF
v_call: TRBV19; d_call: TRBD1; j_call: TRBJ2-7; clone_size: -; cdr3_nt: TGTGCCAGTAGTATAGCAACCGGGACAGACTACGAGCAGTACTTC; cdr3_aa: CASSIATGTDYEQYF
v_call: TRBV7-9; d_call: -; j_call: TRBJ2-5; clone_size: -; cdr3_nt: TGTGCCAGCAGCTCGTACCGGGACGTGGAGACCCAGTACTTC; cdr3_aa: CASSSYRDVETQYF
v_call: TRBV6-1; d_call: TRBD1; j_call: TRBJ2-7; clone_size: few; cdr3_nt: TGTGCCAGCAGTAGGCCAGGGGGACCCTACGAGCAGTACTTC; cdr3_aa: CASSRPGGPYEQYF
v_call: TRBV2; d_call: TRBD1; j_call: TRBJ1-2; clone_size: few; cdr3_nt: TGTGCCAGCAGGATGACAGGGTTTGGCGGAGCTAACTATGGCTACACCTTC; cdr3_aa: CASRMTGFGGANYGYTF
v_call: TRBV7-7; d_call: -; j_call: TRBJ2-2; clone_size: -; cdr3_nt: TGTGCCAGCAGCTTAGACAACACCGGGGAGCTGTTTTTT; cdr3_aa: CASSLDNTGELFF
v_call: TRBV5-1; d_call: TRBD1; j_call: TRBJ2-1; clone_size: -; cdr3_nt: TGCGCCAGCAGTCCCGGGACAGGGAGCAATGAGCAGTTCTTC; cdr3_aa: CASSPGTGSNEQFF
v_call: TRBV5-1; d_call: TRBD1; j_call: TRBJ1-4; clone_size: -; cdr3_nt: TGCGCCAGCAGCGATCAGGGACAGGGTAATGAAAAACTGTTTTTT; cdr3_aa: CASSDQGQGNEKLFF
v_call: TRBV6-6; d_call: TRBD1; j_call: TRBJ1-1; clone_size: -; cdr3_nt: TGTGCCAGCGATCGGGGACAGGGGGCAGGTGAAGCTTTCTTT; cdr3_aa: CASDRGQGAGEAFF
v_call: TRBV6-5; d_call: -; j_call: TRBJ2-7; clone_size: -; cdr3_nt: TGTGCCAGCAGTTACTCTGGGTCAGGATGGTACGAGCAGTACTTC; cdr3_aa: CASSYSGSGWYEQYF
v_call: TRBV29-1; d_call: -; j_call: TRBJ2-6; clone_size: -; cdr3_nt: TGCAGCGTTGAAGATTCAAACTCTGGGGCCAACGTCCTGACTTTC; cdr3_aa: CSVEDSNSGANVLTF
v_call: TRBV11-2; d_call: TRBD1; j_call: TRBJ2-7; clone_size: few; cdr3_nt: TGTGCCAGCAGCACCCAAACAGGGACAGGTATTACGAAGCAGTACTTC; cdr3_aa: CASSTQTGTGITKQYF
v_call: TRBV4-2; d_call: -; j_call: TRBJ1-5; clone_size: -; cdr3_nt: TGTGCCAGCAGCCAAGATTACCGGCCGAATCAGCCCCAGCATTTT; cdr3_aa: CASSQDYRPNQPQHF
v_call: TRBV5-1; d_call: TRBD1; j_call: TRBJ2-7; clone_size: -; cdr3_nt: TGCGCCAGCACCTGGACAGGGACGTCCTACGAGCAGTACTTC; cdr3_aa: CASTWTGTSYEQYF
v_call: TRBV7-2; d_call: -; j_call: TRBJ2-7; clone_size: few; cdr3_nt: TGTGCCAGCAGCTCTCAGCGAATCGCGGGATCGGAGCAGTACTTC; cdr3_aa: CASSSQRIAGSEQYF
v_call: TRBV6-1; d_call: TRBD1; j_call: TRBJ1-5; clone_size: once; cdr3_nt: TGTGCCAGCAGTCCCGGACAGGGCGGTCGTCAGCCCCAGCATTTT; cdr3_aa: CASSPGQGGRQPQHF
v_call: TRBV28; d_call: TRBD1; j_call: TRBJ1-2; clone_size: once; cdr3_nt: TGTGCCAGCATCCTCAGCGGGACAGGGAATGGCTACACCTTC; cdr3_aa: CASILSGTGNGYTF
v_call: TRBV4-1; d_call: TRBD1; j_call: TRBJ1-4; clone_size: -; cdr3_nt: TGCGCCAGCAGCCTATCCCCGGGACAGGGAAATGAAAAACTGTTTTTT; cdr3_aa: CASSLSPGQGNEKLFF
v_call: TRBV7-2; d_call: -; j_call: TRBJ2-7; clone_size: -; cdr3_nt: TGTGCCAGCAGCTTCCTAGGCGGCTTTTACGAGCAGTACTTC; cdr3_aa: CASSFLGGFYEQYF
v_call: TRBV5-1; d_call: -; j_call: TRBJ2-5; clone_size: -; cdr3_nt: TGCGCCAGCAGCGCCTCCGGGATCGTTAGAGAGACCCAGTACTTC; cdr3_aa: CASSASGIVRETQYF
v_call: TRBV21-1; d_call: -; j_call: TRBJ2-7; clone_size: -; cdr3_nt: TGTGCCAGCAGCATACCGGCCGGGACAGGGGGGACCTACGAGCAGTACTTC; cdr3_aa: CASSIPAGTGGTYEQYF
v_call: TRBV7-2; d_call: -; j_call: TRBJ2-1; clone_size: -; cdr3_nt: TGTGCCAGCACCCCTTCCGAGAGGGGAAAGCAGTTCTTC; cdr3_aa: CASTPSERGKQFF
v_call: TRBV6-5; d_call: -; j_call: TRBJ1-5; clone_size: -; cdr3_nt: TGTGCCAGCAGTTACTCGGACGGCTTACCCCAGCATTTT; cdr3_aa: CASSYSDGLPQHF
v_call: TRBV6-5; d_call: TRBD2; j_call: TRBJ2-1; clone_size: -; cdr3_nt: TGTGCCAGCAGTTACTCACCTAGCGGGGCCTGGAGTGAGCAGTTCTTC; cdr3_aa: CASSYSPSGAWSEQFF
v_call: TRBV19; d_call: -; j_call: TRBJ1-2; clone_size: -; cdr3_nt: TGTGCCAGTAGACGGGACACTGCTAACTATGGCTACACCTTC; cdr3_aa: CASRRDTANYGYTF
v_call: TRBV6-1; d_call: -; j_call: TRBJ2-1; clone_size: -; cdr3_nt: TGTGCCAGCAGTGAAGCGCCCGACCCCTCCTACAATGAGCAGTTCTTC; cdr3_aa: CASSEAPDPSYNEQFF
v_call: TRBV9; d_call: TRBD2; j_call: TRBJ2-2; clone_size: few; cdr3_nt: TGTGCCAGCAGCGTAGCGGGGGGGCCTGCCGGGGAGCTGTTTTTT; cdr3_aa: CASSVAGGPAGELFF
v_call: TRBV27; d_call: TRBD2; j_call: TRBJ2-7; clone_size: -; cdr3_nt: TGTGCCAGCAGACCCGGACTAGCGGGGTCCTACGAGCAGTACTTC; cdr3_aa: CASRPGLAGSYEQYF
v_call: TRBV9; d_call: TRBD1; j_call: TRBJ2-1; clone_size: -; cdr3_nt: TGTGCCAGCAACGGACAGGGTTTATACAATGAGCAGTTCTTC; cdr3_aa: CASNGQGLYNEQFF
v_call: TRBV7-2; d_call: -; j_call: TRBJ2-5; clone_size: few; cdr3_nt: TGTGCCAGCAGCTATATGGAGACCCAGTACTTC; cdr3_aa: CASSYMETQYF
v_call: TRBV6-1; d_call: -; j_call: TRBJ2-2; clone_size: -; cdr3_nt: TGTGCCAGCAGTGGCTACACCGGGGAGCTGTTTTTT; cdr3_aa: CASSGYTGELFF
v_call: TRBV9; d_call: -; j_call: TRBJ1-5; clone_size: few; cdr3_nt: TGTGCCAGCAGCGTATTCAGGGACCAGCCCCAGCATTTT; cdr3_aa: CASSVFRDQPQHF
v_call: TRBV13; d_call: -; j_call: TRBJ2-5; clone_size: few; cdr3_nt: TGTGCCAGCAGCTTTAGGGCGTTGGGAGAGACCCAGTACTTC; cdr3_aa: CASSFRALGETQYF
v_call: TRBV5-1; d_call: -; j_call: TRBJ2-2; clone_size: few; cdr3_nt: TGCGCCAGCAGCCTCGACATCCCCGGGGAGCTGTTTTTT; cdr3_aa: CASSLDIPGELFF
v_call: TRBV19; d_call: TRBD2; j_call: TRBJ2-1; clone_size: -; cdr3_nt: TGTGCCAGTAGTACAATCAGCGGGAGAGGGCGTGGTGAGCAGTTCTTC; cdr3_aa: CASSTISGRGRGEQFF
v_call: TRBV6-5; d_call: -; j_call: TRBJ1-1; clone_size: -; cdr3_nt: TGTGCCAGCAGTCCTCCGGGACGGCAGAACACTGAAGCTTTCTTT; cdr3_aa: CASSPPGRQNTEAFF
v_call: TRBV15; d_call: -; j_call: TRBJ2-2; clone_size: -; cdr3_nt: TGTGCCACCAGCAGAGGACTAACGAACACCGGGGAGCTGTTTTTT; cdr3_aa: CATSRGLTNTGELFF
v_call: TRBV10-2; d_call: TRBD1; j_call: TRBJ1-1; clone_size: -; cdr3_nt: TGCGCCATCCAGGGGGTTACCACTGAAGCTTTCTTT; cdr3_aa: CAIQGVTTEAFF
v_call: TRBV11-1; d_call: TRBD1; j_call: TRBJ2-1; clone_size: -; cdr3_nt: TGTGCCAGCAGCTTAGAAATGGGACAGGCATACAATGAGCAGTTCTTC; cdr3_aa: CASSLEMGQAYNEQFF
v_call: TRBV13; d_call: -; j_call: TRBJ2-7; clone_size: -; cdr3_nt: TGTGCCAGCAGCCCCTGGGGGGTCTACGAGCAGTACTTC; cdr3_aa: CASSPWGVYEQYF
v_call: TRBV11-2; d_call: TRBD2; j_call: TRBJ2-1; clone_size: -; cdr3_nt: TGTGCCAGCAGCTATGGACTAGCGAATCTCTACAATGAGCAGTTCTTC; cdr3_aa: CASSYGLANLYNEQFF
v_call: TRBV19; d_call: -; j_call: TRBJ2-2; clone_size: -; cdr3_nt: TGTGCCAGTAGGTTGGACCAGGGTTCTACCGGGGAGCTGTTTTTT; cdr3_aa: CASRLDQGSTGELFF
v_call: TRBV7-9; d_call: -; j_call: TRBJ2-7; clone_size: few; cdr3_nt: TGTGCCAGCAGCCGCCGGCTCCGGGACGCGGGATCCTACGAGCAGTACTTC; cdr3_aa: CASSRRLRDAGSYEQYF
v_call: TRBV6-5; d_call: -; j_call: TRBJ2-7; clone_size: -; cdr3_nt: TGTGCCAGCAGTTACAGGGAACAGGTCTACGAGCAGTACTTC; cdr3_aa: CASSYREQVYEQYF
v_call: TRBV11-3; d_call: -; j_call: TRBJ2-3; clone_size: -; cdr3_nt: TGTGCCAGCAGCGTAGCTAGCACAGATACGCAGTATTTT; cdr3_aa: CASSVASTDTQYF
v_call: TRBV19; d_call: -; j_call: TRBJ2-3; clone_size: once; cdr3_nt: TGTGCCAGTAGTATAGATCTGGGTCGCGCTGGGGGTACGCAGTATTTT; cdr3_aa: CASSIDLGRAGGTQYF
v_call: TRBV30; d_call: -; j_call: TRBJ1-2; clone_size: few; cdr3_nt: TGTGCCTGGAATCTCTATCGGGGTGGCTACACCTTC; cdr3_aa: CAWNLYRGGYTF
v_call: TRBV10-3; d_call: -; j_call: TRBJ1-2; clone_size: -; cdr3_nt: TGTGCCATCAGCCCCGGGAATAACTATGGCTACACCTTC; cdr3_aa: CAISPGNNYGYTF
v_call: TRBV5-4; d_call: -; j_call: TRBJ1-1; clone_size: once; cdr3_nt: TGTGCCAGCAGTTGGGGGGCTGGGAAGACTGAAGCTTTCTTT; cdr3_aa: CASSWGAGKTEAFF